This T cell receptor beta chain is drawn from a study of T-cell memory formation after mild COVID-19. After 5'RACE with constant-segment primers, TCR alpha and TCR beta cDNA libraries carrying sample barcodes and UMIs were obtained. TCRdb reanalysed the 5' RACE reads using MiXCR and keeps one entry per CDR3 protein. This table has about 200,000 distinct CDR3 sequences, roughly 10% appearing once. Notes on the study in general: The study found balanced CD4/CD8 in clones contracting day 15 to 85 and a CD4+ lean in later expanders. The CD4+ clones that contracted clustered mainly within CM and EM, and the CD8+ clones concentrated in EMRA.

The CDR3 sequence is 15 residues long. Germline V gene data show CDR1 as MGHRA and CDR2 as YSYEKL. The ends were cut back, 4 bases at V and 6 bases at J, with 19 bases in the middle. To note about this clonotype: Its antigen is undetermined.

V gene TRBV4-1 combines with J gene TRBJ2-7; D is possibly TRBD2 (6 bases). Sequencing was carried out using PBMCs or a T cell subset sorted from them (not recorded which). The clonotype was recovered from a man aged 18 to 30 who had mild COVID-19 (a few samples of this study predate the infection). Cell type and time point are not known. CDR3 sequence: CASSPLGQGGGEQYF. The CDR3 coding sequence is TGCGCCAGCAGCCCACTCGGTCAGGGAGGAGGCGAGCAGTACTTC.